The 24 T cell receptor beta chains given below trace back to one sample, sequenced in a study of T cell repertoires in cytomegalovirus infection (dated by TCRdb to between 2018 and 2020). The antigens of these receptors remain unknown. This specimen's treatment or condition label, per the study, means: in vitro stimulation with specific CMV peptide epitopes to enrich CMV-specific T cells. TCRdb records Illumina HiSeq 1500 as the sequencer. The public sequencing data were trimmed at Q25 with fastp and processed into clonotypes with MiXCR by TCRdb, which kept only in-frame beta chains. Every CDR3 protein is listed once, alongside the most common genes and DNA of its rows. A total of roughly 920,000 distinct CDR3 sequences appear in this sample, approximately 32% of them only once. 13% of the sample lies in the top ten. Specimen: cultured CD8+ T cells from PBMCs, collected from culture after CMV antigen stimulation. These receptors were collected from a human donor in good health (CMV status not recorded). Some clones in this sample may be carry-over from other donors' samples.

In this sample, this clonotype turned up a few times. This chain uses TRBV7-9 with TRBJ2-2, with 7 bases aligning to TRBD1. The CDR3 is 15 amino acids. Trimming took 5 bases from V and 1 from J; bases not matched to a gene: 4. In germline, CDR1 is SEHNR, CDR2 FQNEAQ (reference sequence). Written as DNA, the CDR3 is TGTGCCAGCAGCCCGACAGGGAGGAACACCGGGGAGCTGTTTTTT. Amino acid sequence: CASSPTGRNTGELFF.

This chain links TRBV12-3 or TRBV12-4 with TRBJ2-1; no reliable D call. Trimming took off 2 bases at V and 3 bases at J, with 8 bases between the two ends. The CDR3 extends over 14 amino acids. The CDR3 sequence: CASSLWAIYNEQFF. As DNA, the CDR3 is TGTGCCAGCAGTTTATGGGCCATCTACAATGAGCAGTTCTTC.

The chain links TRBV9 to TRBJ2-5; possibly TRBD2 for D (6 bases). V dropped 4 bases and J dropped 3 bases, with 16 bases sitting between them. This CDR3 has 15 amino acids. The germline V gene encodes CDR1 SGDLS and CDR2 YYNGEE. CDR3 coding DNA: TGTGCCAGCAGCCCCTCGGGGGTAGAAAAAGAGACCCAGTACTTC. Translated: CASSPSGVEKETQYF.

This chain joins TRBV27 and TRBJ1-2, with D possibly matching TRBD1 (6 bases). The CDR3 extends over 14 amino acids. V shed 7 bases and J shed 8 bases, with 20 bases lying between them. Germline V gene data show CDR1 as MNHEY and CDR2 as SMNVEV (reference sequence). For the CDR3, the DNA is TGTGCCAGCACCGCGGTGAGGGGGGCCTTGGGCTACACCTTC. This translates into CASTAVRGALGYTF.

This sequence joins TRBV19 and TRBJ2-1, with D maybe TRBD1 (5 bases). Germline V gene sequence: CDR1 LNHDA, CDR2 SQIVND (reference sequence). CDR3 size: 14 residues. Trimming took off 7 bases at V and 5 bases at J, with 15 bases between the two ends. CDR3 bases: TGTGCCAGTACCAAAGGGGCCTGGAACAATGAGCAGTTCTTC. Its translation is CASTKGAWNNEQFF.

This clonotype was counted a few times. The chain employs TRBV19 and TRBJ2-3; a weak D match, TRBD1 (5 bases). Germline V gene sequence: CDR1 LNHDA, CDR2 SQIVND (reference sequence). The length of the CDR3 is 18 residues. Trimming removed 6 bases from V and 0 bases from J, with 22 bases in between. The CDR3 nucleotides read TGTGCCAGTAGCCGTGGGGCACCCCTGTCTCCTAGCACAGATACGCAGTATTTT. Translated: CASSRGAPLSPSTDTQYF.

The sample holds a few counts of this clonotype. V and J are TRBV7-8 and TRBJ2-3; 7 bases are a match to TRBD2. The junction had 19 bases not matched to a gene; V was cut back by 4 bases and J by 3 bases. The CDR3 is 19 residues long. The germline CDR1 and CDR2 sequences are SGHVS and FQNEAQ. The CDR3 region is CASSSTFFPGGRETDTQYF. The CDR3 nucleotides read TGTGCCAGCAGCTCAACTTTTTTTCCGGGAGGCCGCGAAACAGATACGCAGTATTTT.

Only a few counts were recorded for this clonotype. This chain links TRBV19 with TRBJ1-3; TRBD1 is a possible D gene (5 bases). The germline V gene has CDR1 LNHDA and CDR2 SQIVND (reference sequence). Trimming left V 9 bases short and J 4 bases short, with 16 bases between. This CDR3 has 14 residues. The CDR3 region is CASKSTVYGNTIYF. In DNA, the CDR3 is TGTGCCAGCAAGTCGACAGTATACGGAAACACCATATATTTT.

This chain joins TRBV20-1 and TRBJ2-7, with 15 bases matching TRBD2. Germline assignment: CDR1 DFQATT and CDR2 SNEGSKA (reference sequence). This CDR3 has 18 amino acids. J was trimmed by 4 bases and V by 1 base; bases with no gene match: 11. CDR3 sequence reads: CSARGRTSGGASPYEQYF. In nucleotides, the CDR3 is TGCAGTGCTAGAGGTCGGACTAGCGGGGGGGCCTCACCTTACGAGCAGTACTTC.

The chain employs TRBV6-2 or TRBV6-3 and TRBJ1-2; D is undetermined. The CDR3 runs to 11 residues. Trimming pared 6 bases from V and 4 bases from J, leaving 6 bases between. Germline V lookup: CDR1 MNHEY, CDR2 SVGEGT. The CDR3 DNA reads TGTGCCAGCAGGCTTATCTATGGCTACACCTTC. Its translation: CASRLIYGYTF.

The chain carries TRBV24-1 and TRBJ2-5; the D gene is possibly TRBD1 (5 bases). The germline V gene has CDR1 KGHDR and CDR2 SFDVKD. This CDR3 spans 13 amino acids. Trimming cost V 4 bases and J 1 base, with 6 bases left between them. The CDR3 loop is CATSDDSQETQYF. CDR3 nucleotides: TGTGCCACCAGTGACGACAGCCAAGAGACCCAGTACTTC.

The V gene is TRBV5-1, the J gene TRBJ2-2; D may be TRBD1 or TRBD2 (5 bases each). The V gene lost 6 bases and the J gene lost 1 base, with 13 bases spanning the gap. The CDR3 is made up of 15 amino acids. In germline, CDR1 is SGHRS, CDR2 YFSETQ. The CDR3 DNA follows: TGCGCCAGCAACTCCGGGACGGAGAACACCGGGGAGCTGTTTTTT. The encoded protein is CASNSGTENTGELFF.

In its sample, this clonotype was seen a few times. J is TRBJ2-5 and V is TRBV28; 7 bases align to TRBD1. Germline loops: CDR1 MDHEN, CDR2 SYDVKM. The CDR3 contains 14 residues. J was trimmed by 0 bases and V by 4 bases; bases with no gene match: 2. DNA for the CDR3: TGTGCCAGCAGTTCGACAGGGTACCAAGAGACCCAGTACTTC. Translation gives CASSSTGYQETQYF.

This clonotype was seen more than once but under ten times. The chain is built from TRBV2 and TRBJ2-2, with 14 nucleotides matching TRBD2. The germline CDR1 and CDR2 sequences are SNHLY and FYNNEI. The length of the CDR3 is 20 residues. V lost 7 bases to trimming and J lost 2 bases; unmatched junction nucleotides: 15. CDR3 DNA sequence: TGTGCCAGCATGTTATTCGGACTGGGACTAGCGGGGGCCAACACCGGGGAGCTGTTTTTT. This codes for CASMLFGLGLAGANTGELFF.

As to this clonotype: A clone one base away is much larger, so this may be a read error. CDR3 in DNA: TGTGCCAGCAGCTTAGCCGAGACAGGGGGCAGTCGGGGCACAGATACGCAGTATTTT. This sequence encodes CASSLAETGGSRGTDTQYF. The chain couples TRBV7-2 to TRBJ2-3; the match to TRBD1 covers 10 bases. CDR1 is SGHTA, CDR2 FQGNSA, per germline. CDR3 length: 19 residues. J was trimmed by 1 base and V by 0 bases; bases with no gene match: 10.

The chain employs TRBV20-1 and TRBJ2-5; a possible D gene is TRBD1 (6 bases). V gave up 0 bases and J gave up 3 bases, with 14 bases separating them. This CDR3 has 15 residues. Per the germline V gene, CDR1 is DFQATT and CDR2 is SNEGSKA (reference sequence). Here the CDR3 DNA reads TGCAGTGCTAGAGATTACGTGGCAGGGGAAGAGACCCAGTACTTC. Its protein is CSARDYVAGEETQYF.

This clonotype was seen more than once but under ten times. The chain uses TRBV20-1 and TRBJ1-2; no clear D. CDR1 is DFQATT and CDR2 is SNEGSKA in the germline V gene (reference sequence). V was cut by 6 bases and J by 5 bases, with 19 bases left in between. The CDR3 extends over 14 amino acids. The CDR3 DNA reads as TGCAGTGCCCACCCACAGAGTCCCCCATATGGCTACACCTTC. It yields the protein CSAHPQSPPYGYTF.

The J gene is TRBJ2-3, the V gene TRBV28, with D perhaps TRBD1 (5 bases). The germline V gene has CDR1 MDHEN and CDR2 SYDVKM. With 5 bases removed from V and 2 bases from J, the gap between germline ends came to 11 bases. The CDR3 extends over 14 amino acids. The CDR3 reads CASSPDSLTDTQYF. In DNA, the CDR3 is TGTGCCAGCAGTCCCGACAGCCTCACAGATACGCAGTATTTT.

The table lists this clonotype with a few counts. The chain is built from TRBV19 and TRBJ2-1; D uncertain. Germline values: CDR1 LNHDA, CDR2 SQIVND (reference sequence). The CDR3 has 15 residues. Trimming took off 4 bases at V and 8 bases at J, with 18 bases between the two ends. The CDR3 coding sequence is TGTGCCAGTAGTAGTAGGGAAGATATTTGGGATGAGCAGTTCTTC. It translates to CASSSREDIWDEQFF.

As concerns this clonotype: One end of the junction varies from germline; a read error may be responsible. V and J are TRBV27 and TRBJ2-1, with D perhaps TRBD2 (6 bases). The CDR3 length is 15 residues. Germline assignment: CDR1 MNHEY and CDR2 SMNVEV (reference sequence). The CDR3 DNA sequence: TGTGCCCGCAGTTCGGGAGCAGGGCCCTACAATGAGCAGTTCTTC. Its translation is CARSSGAGPYNEQFF.

This clonotype was seen more than once but under ten times. The rearrangement links TRBV7-6 to TRBJ1-1; D not certain. Germline V gene data show CDR1 as SGHVS and CDR2 as FNYEAQ. Trimming left V 5 bases short and J 6 bases short, with 10 bases between. The CDR3 is 12 amino acids. The CDR3 protein is CASSPAVAEAFF. Written as DNA, the CDR3 is TGTGCCAGCAGCCCTGCAGTCGCTGAAGCTTTCTTT.

Of note for this clonotype: Mismatch with germline at one junction end may stem from a read error. The CDR3 bases are TGTGCCAACAGCCCGGGGAGGTTAGCGGGGTCCAGTTCGAATACGCAGTATTTT. Translation gives CANSPGRLAGSSSNTQYF. The rearrangement joins TRBV5-6 to TRBJ2-3; the match to TRBD2 covers 8 bases. The CDR3 is 18 residues long. Germline lookup yields CDR1 SGHDT and CDR2 YYEEEE. The full variable domain, completed using reference TRBV5-6 and TRBJ2-3, is DAGVTQSPTHLIKTRGQQVTLRCSPKSGHDTVSWYQQALGQGPQFIFQYYEEEERQRGNFPDRFSGHQFPNYSSELNVNALLLGDSALYLCANSPGRLAGSSSNTQYFGPGTRLTVL.

V is TRBV10-3 and J is TRBJ1-1; D may be TRBD1 (5 bases). Trimming removed 10 bases from V and 2 bases from J, with 14 bases in between. Looked up from germline, CDR1 is ENHRY and CDR2 is SYGVKD. The CDR3 sequence is 13 residues long. CDR3 in amino acids: CATQDTGNTEAFF. DNA of the CDR3: TGTGCCACGCAGGACACGGGAAACACTGAAGCTTTCTTT.

This clonotype was seen at least ten times. An end of the junction does not agree with germline; a read error may underlie this. J is TRBJ2-7 and V is TRBV27; 8 bases fit TRBD1. The CDR3 sequence is 12 residues long. The germline V gene encodes CDR1 MNHEY and CDR2 SMNVEV (reference sequence). This CDR3 is CASGQGPYEQYF. CDR3 nucleotide sequence: TGCGCCAGTGGACAGGGCCCCTACGAGCAGTACTTC.